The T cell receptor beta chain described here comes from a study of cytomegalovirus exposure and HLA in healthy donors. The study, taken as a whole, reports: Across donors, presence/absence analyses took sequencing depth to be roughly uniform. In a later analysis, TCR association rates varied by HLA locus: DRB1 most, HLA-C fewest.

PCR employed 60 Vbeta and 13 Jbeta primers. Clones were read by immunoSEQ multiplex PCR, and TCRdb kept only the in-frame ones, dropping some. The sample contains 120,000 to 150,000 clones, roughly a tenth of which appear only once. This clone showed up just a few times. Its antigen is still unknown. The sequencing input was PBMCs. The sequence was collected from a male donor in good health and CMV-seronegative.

The CDR3 coding sequence is TGTGCCAGCAGCCTATGGCCGGGGGGCTCCTACGAGCAGTACTTC. Amino acid sequence: CASSLWPGGSYEQYF. The gene calls are TRBV14 and TRBJ2-7, with 7 bases that match TRBD2. Germline assignment: CDR1 SGHDN and CDR2 FVKESK. V dropped 4 bases and J dropped 0; count of bases not matched to a gene: 6. CDR3 length equals 15 residues.